The next 28 T cell receptor beta chains were all read from a single sample in a study of shared T cell receptors in the human thymus (dated by TCRdb to about 2021). The library was made by the immunoSEQ multiplex PCR assay. TCRdb obtained this table from immuneACCESS and retained in-frame rearrangements with V and J assigned. These tables miss some clones; where compared with another copy, unresolved V genes account for less than half of the shortfall, and the remainder is unexplained. This sample holds about 710,000 clones; 80% to 90% were observed only once. The biggest ten clones account for 0.0094% of the sample. These data also formed part of another study, on human thymus T cells.

Sequencing input: thymocytes. The receptors originated from a boy under three years old with a congenital heart defect. Donor details come from another sample of the same person, matched by shared clones.

The chain combines TRBV27 with TRBJ1-3; D is unclear. The CDR3 contains 14 residues. Trimming cost V 6 bases and J 4 bases, with 13 bases left between them. Germline V gives CDR1 MNHEY, CDR2 SMNVEV (reference sequence). Here the CDR3 DNA reads TGTGCCAGCAGCTTGGCAGGTACCGGAAACACCATATATTTT. This encodes CASSLAGTGNTIYF.

This chain links TRBV5-1 with TRBJ1-6, with a possible D match to TRBD1 (6 bases). This CDR3 spans 14 amino acids. Germline CDR1 SGHRS, CDR2 YFSETQ. Trimming took 0 bases from V and 7 from J, leaving 8 bases between them. CDR3 nucleotide sequence: TGCGCCAGCAGCTTGGGACAGGAGAATTCACCCCTCCACTTT. The encoded protein is CASSLGQENSPLHF.

This chain links TRBV6-5 with TRBJ1-1, with a tentative D call TRBD1 (6 bases). V was clipped by 0 bases and J by 0 bases, with 11 bases between them. This CDR3 has 16 amino acids. CDR1 is MNHEY and CDR2 is SVGAGI in the germline V gene. Written as DNA, the CDR3 is TGTGCCAGCAGTTACTCATACAGGGCACTGAACACTGAAGCTTTCTTT. It yields the protein CASSYSYRALNTEAFF.

This clone was counted a few times. This chain joins TRBV14 and TRBJ2-7; 8 bases align to TRBD1. This CDR3 is built from 16 residues. The ends lost 2 bases at V and 0 bases at J; junction bases unmatched: 6. Germline lookup yields CDR1 SGHDN and CDR2 FVKESK. This chain's CDR3 is CASSQRDRIPSYEQYF. CDR3 DNA: TGTGCCAGCAGCCAACGGGACAGGATACCCTCCTACGAGCAGTACTTC.

This sequence joins TRBV5-1 and TRBJ1-1, with 12 positions matching TRBD1. The CDR3 is made up of 16 amino acids. CDR1 is SGHRS, CDR2 YFSETQ, per germline. Unmatched junction bases numbered 4, after V lost 4 bases and J lost 0 bases. CDR3 bases: TGCGCCAGCAGCCCCGGGACAGGGGGCATGAACACTGAAGCTTTCTTT. The encoded protein is CASSPGTGGMNTEAFF.

The V gene is TRBV15, the J gene TRBJ2-1; TRBD2 matches 11 bases. From germline, CDR1 is LNHNV and CDR2 YYDKDF (reference sequence). The CDR3 has 17 amino acids. V was clipped by 0 bases and J by 7 bases; unmatched bases: 8. In nucleotides, the CDR3 is TGTGCCACCAGCAGAGATCGGTTTAGCGGGGGGGCGAATGAGCAGTTCTTC. Translating gives CATSRDRFSGGANEQFF.

In DNA form, the CDR3 reads TGCGCCAGCAGGACTGAGGACACCTACGAGCAGTACTTC. This encodes CASRTEDTYEQYF. The rearrangement uses TRBV5-1 and TRBJ2-7; the D gene is possibly TRBD1 (5 bases). This CDR3 spans 13 amino acids. V was cut by 5 bases and J by 2 bases, with 11 bases left in between. Germline V gene sequence: CDR1 SGHRS, CDR2 YFSETQ.

Worth noting for this clone: This sample also contains other DNA sequences that code for the same CDR3. This sequence joins TRBV9 and TRBJ2-2, with D maybe TRBD2 (5 bases). Trimming removed 1 base at V and 7 bases at J, with 5 bases between. Germline V lookup: CDR1 SGDLS, CDR2 YYNGEE. The length of the CDR3 is 12 residues. The CDR3 coding sequence is TGTGCCAGCAGCGTACGGGGCGGGGAGCTGTTTTTT. Its protein product is CASSVRGGELFF. The full variable domain, its missing parts supplied by reference TRBV9 and TRBJ2-2, is DSGVTQTPKHLITATGQRVTLRCSPRSGDLSVYWYQQSLDQGLQFLIQYYNGEERAKGNILERFSAQQFPDLHSELNLSSLELGDSALYFCASSVRGGELFFGEGSRLTVL.

The chain uses TRBV6-5 and TRBJ2-1; 9 nucleotides match TRBD2. Germline V gene data show CDR1 as MNHEY and CDR2 as SVGAGI. V was pared by 6 bases and J by 4 bases, with 1 base of the junction left unmatched. The length of the CDR3 is 13 residues. This CDR3 is CASRLAGYNEQFF. The CDR3 DNA is TGTGCCAGCAGGCTAGCGGGGTACAATGAGCAGTTCTTC.

The chain links TRBV6-4 to TRBJ2-5; D is ambiguous. CDR1 is MRHNA and CDR2 is SNTAGT in the germline V gene. V lost 7 bases to trimming and J lost 2 bases, with 8 bases between them. This CDR3 region has 12 residues. CDR3 nucleotide sequence: TGTGCCAGCATCGGGTGGCAAGAGACCCAGTACTTC. Protein sequence: CASIGWQETQYF.

J is TRBJ2-3 and V is TRBV2; 9 bases map to TRBD2. The germline V gene encodes CDR1 SNHLY and CDR2 FYNNEI. The CDR3 spans 16 residues. Trimming at V came to 2 bases and at J to 6 bases, leaving 9 bases not matched to a gene. CDR3 DNA sequence: TGTGCCAGCAGTGAACGGGGGACTAGCCCCGTTGATACGCAGTATTTT. Protein product: CASSERGTSPVDTQYF.

V usage is TRBV6-1 and J usage is TRBJ2-6, with a weak D call TRBD1 (6 bases). V shed 4 bases and J shed 0 bases, with 19 bases lying between them. The CDR3 covers 19 residues. Germline assignment: CDR1 MNHNS and CDR2 SASEGT. CDR3 sequence reads: CASSVNWDTRGSGANVLTF. The CDR3 DNA follows: TGTGCCAGCAGTGTGAATTGGGACACGAGGGGCTCTGGGGCCAACGTCCTGACTTTC.

This clone showed up just a few times. This chain uses TRBV4-1 with TRBJ1-6; D ambiguous. V lost 0 bases and J lost 9, with 12 bases in between. This CDR3 is 15 amino acids long. CDR1 and CDR2 from the germline V gene are MGHRA and YSYEKL. Here the CDR3 reads CASSQDGFYGSPLHF. The DNA of the CDR3 is TGCGCCAGCAGCCAAGACGGGTTTTACGGTTCACCCCTCCACTTT.

The chain recombines TRBV5-1 with TRBJ1-2, with 10 bases matching TRBD1. Germline trimming cut 1 base from V and 8 bases from J; bases unmatched to any gene: 8. CDR1 and CDR2 (germline): SGHRS, YFSETQ. The CDR3 length is 15 residues. DNA for the CDR3: TGCGCCAGCAGCTTGTACCGGACAGGGGGGGAAGGCTACACCTTC. Amino acid sequence: CASSLYRTGGEGYTF.

The sample holds one count of this clone. V is TRBV7-9 and J is TRBJ2-5; the match to TRBD2 covers 7 bases. Germline V CDR1 and CDR2: SEHNR, FQNEAQ (reference sequence). The CDR3 is 18 amino acids. V was pared by 6 bases and J by 3 bases, with 19 bases of the junction left unmatched. This chain's CDR3 is CASRFEESGTTGKETQYF. For the CDR3, the DNA is TGTGCCAGCAGGTTTGAGGAAAGCGGGACTACCGGGAAAGAGACCCAGTACTTC.

The chain couples TRBV4-1 to TRBJ2-5, with D uncertain. V was trimmed by 0 bases and J by 11 bases, leaving 13 bases between them. The CDR3 totals 13 residues. CDR1 MGHRA and CDR2 YSYEKL come from the germline V gene. The chain's CDR3 is CASSQDEAAEQYF. In DNA form, the CDR3 reads TGCGCCAGCAGCCAAGATGAGGCTGCTGAGCAGTACTTC.

The chain is built from TRBV29-1 and TRBJ2-7; TRBD1 might be the D (5 bases). The CDR3 length is 20 residues. Trimming stripped 6 bases from V and 0 bases from J, with 33 bases between. Germline CDR1 reads SQVTM; CDR2 reads ANQGSEA. This chain's CDR3 is CSVSQGLLITQPQNSYEQYF. The CDR3 bases are TGCAGCGTCTCCCAGGGCTTGCTCATAACTCAACCTCAGAACTCCTACGAGCAGTACTTC.

The count of this clone is one. V is TRBV19 and J is TRBJ1-1; 7 bases agree with TRBD1. The germline V gene encodes CDR1 LNHDA and CDR2 SQIVND (reference sequence). The CDR3 is 17 amino acids. The V segment lost 5 bases and the J segment 2 bases; nucleotides outside the gene matches: 14. The CDR3 bases are TGTGCCAGTAGTCCACCGACAGGGATAGATAGAAACACTGAAGCTTTCTTT. Encoded protein: CASSPPTGIDRNTEAFF.

The rearrangement joins TRBV4-1 to TRBJ2-7; 8 bases are shared with TRBD2. Per germline, CDR1 MGHRA and CDR2 YSYEKL. V dropped 0 bases and J dropped 6; count of bases not matched to a gene: 1. The CDR3 contains 13 residues. The CDR3 DNA is TGCGCCAGCAGCCAAGAGGCGGGGGGCGAGCAGTACTTC. Translated: CASSQEAGGEQYF.

Comments on this clone: A junction end diverges from the germline sequence, so it may reflect a read error. Other DNA sequences from this sample encode an identical CDR3 as well. The chain is built from TRBV4-2 and TRBJ1-6; D is unresolved. Germline CDR1 is LGHNA and CDR2 is YNFKEQ. The CDR3 covers 18 residues. Written as DNA, the CDR3 is TGTGCCAGCAGCCAAGCAGCGGTCGGGAGCTCCTATAATTCCCCCCTCCACTTT. This sequence encodes CASSQAAVGSSYNSPLHF.

The chain has TRBV7-2 and TRBJ2-2; D call uncertain. The CDR3 has 17 amino acids. In germline, CDR1 is SGHTA, CDR2 FQGNSA. V was cut by 0 bases and J by 5 bases, with 16 bases left in between. The CDR3 DNA reads as TGTGCCAGCAGCTTAGCGCGGAGAGCTCCTGAGACCGGGGAGCTGTTTTTT. Its protein is CASSLARRAPETGELFF.

This chain links TRBV10-3 with TRBJ2-1; D is uncertain. Looked up from germline, CDR1 is ENHRY and CDR2 is SYGVKD. The CDR3 is made up of 16 amino acids. Between the trimmed V and J ends, which lost 0 bases and 0 bases, there was a span of 9 bases. CDR3 DNA sequence: TGTGCCATCAGTGAGTCGTGGAGTAACTCCTACAATGAGCAGTTCTTC. Translation: CAISESWSNSYNEQFF.

This chain links TRBV6-1 with TRBJ2-1; D is unresolved. Trimming shortened V by 3 bases and J by 2 bases, and 17 bases separated the two germline ends. The CDR3 runs to 17 residues. Germline loops: CDR1 MNHNS, CDR2 SASEGT. The CDR3 spells CASSEREPPRAYNEQFF. CDR3 nucleotides: TGTGCCAGCAGTGAGCGAGAACCCCCCCGGGCCTACAATGAGCAGTTCTTC.

The chain employs TRBV27 and TRBJ1-2; D might be TRBD1 (5 bases). The V gene lost 6 bases and the J gene lost 8 bases, with 19 bases spanning the gap. This CDR3 comprises 14 residues. Germline assignment: CDR1 MNHEY and CDR2 SMNVEV (reference sequence). CDR3 in amino acids: CASRTPGLLRGYTF. The CDR3 nucleotides are TGTGCCAGCAGAACTCCGGGACTATTAAGGGGCTACACCTTC.

The chain links TRBV28 to TRBJ1-5, with unresolved D. The CDR3 runs 18 residues. Trimming stripped 1 base from V and 0 bases from J, with 16 bases between. Per germline, CDR1 MDHEN and CDR2 SYDVKM. The CDR3 sequence: CASSLFGSPLYSNQPQHF. The DNA for the CDR3 is TGTGCCAGCAGTTTATTCGGGAGCCCCTTATATAGCAATCAGCCCCAGCATTTT.

J is TRBJ2-1 and V is TRBV11-2; TRBD2 aligns across 8 bases. The CDR3 sequence is 17 residues long. Germline CDR1 and CDR2: SGHAT and FQNNGV. With 0 bases clipped from V and 3 bases from J, the junction kept 7 bases outside the gene matches. The CDR3 nucleotides are TGTGCCAGCAGCTTAGAAGGGGCGGGAGGCTTCTACAATGAGCAGTTCTTC. Translation gives CASSLEGAGGFYNEQFF.

The chain uses TRBV2 and TRBJ1-2, with D possibly TRBD1 on 6 matching bases. Germline CDR1 SNHLY, CDR2 FYNNEI. The CDR3 has 14 amino acids. V lost 6 bases and J 4 bases, leaving 15 bases between the germline ends. The DNA for the CDR3 is TGTGCCAGCAGCCCCAGGGGTGTTGTCTATGGCTACACCTTC. Protein product: CASSPRGVVYGYTF.

This clone was picked up one time. The chain carries TRBV30 and TRBJ2-7; 8 bases map to TRBD2. Losses at the gene ends were 0 bases for V and 0 bases for J; bases not matched to a gene: 10. The germline gives CDR1 GTSNPN, CDR2 SVGIG (reference sequence). CDR3 length: 17 residues. The CDR3 loop reads CAWSVPPLAGSSYEQYF. CDR3 nucleotides: TGTGCCTGGAGTGTACCCCCCTTAGCGGGGAGCTCCTACGAGCAGTACTTC.